These T cell receptor beta chains were read from a single sample in a study of cytomegalovirus exposure and HLA in healthy donors. Measured with immunoSEQ multiplex PCR; TCRdb has only the in-frame clones, and not every one. The sample carries about 150,000 clones, over 60% recorded once. The sequencing input was PBMCs. The receptors come from a man aged 40-50 years in good health and CMV-seropositive. Both conserved end residues are trimmed from each CDR3. The order of the fields is CDR3 protein, D gene, V gene, J gene. The D gene is left open where the match is weak.

ASMGAAIGSYEQY	.	TRBV6-1	TRBJ2-7
ASSESGSSNTIY	.	TRBV25-1	TRBJ1-3
ASSATTGSYGYT	.	TRBV9	TRBJ1-2
ASRTSAPTDTQY	TRBD2	TRBV5-1	TRBJ2-3
ASSSLQGRNEQF	.	TRBV5-1	TRBJ2-1
ASSPGQGKGADTQY	TRBD1	TRBV5-1	TRBJ2-3
ASSLSRELGNIQY	TRBD2	TRBV6-5	TRBJ2-4
ASNPRENPFGYT	.	TRBV6-4	TRBJ1-2
ASSPRTGFSYGYT	TRBD1	TRBV27	TRBJ1-2
ASSWGDRYEQY	TRBD1	TRBV5-6	TRBJ2-7